This T cell receptor beta chain comes out of a study of T cells in Graves' hyperthyroidism and ophthalmopathy. Template material for amplifying TCR beta CDR3 regions consisted of RNA transcripts. HTBI primers were the set used in a first-round RT-PCR of the TCR CDR3. TCRdb ran MiXCR on the multiplex PCR reads and lists one entry per CDR3 protein. Found here are about 610,000 distinct CDR3 sequences, about a sixth of them singletons; the top ten hold around 3.5%. The germline V gene encodes CDR1 SGHRS and CDR2 YFSETQ. There are 15 residues in the CDR3. To note about this clonotype: The germline gene is not matched at one end of the junction; a read error may be the cause.

Sequenced sample: blood. The V and J genes are TRBV5-1 and TRBJ2-7; D may be TRBD1 (5 bases). This clonotype originated in a middle-aged woman with Graves' ophthalmopathy. This CDR3 reads CTSSLDNSIRGEQYF. Here the CDR3 DNA reads TGCACCAGCAGCTTGGACAACTCTATAAGGGGCGAGCAGTACTTC. Based on the CDR3 plus reference TRBV5-1 and TRBJ2-7, the full variable domain is KAGVTQTPRYLIKTRGQQVTLSCSPISGHRSVSWYQQTPGQGLQFLFEYFSETQRNKGNFPGRFSGRQFSNSRSEMNVSTLELGDSALYLCTSSLDNSIRGEQYFGPGTRLTVT.